Presented here are 23 T cell receptor beta chains from one specimen sequenced in a study of T cell responses to AZD1222 COVID-19 vaccine. Sequencing used immunoSEQ multiplex PCR; TCRdb keeps in-frame clones, though not all of them. The sample carries 130,000 or so clones, 85% to 95% recorded once. The source material was peripheral blood, sampled on day 0 of MenACWY control vaccination. These TCRs come from an adult in good health.

The chain recombines TRBV3-1 (or the pseudogene TRBV3-2) with TRBJ1-5; D not certain. This CDR3 region has 13 residues. Germline V gives CDR1 LGHDT, CDR2 YNNKEL (reference sequence). With 5 bases removed from V and 5 bases from J, the gap between germline ends came to 10 bases. CDR3 nucleotides: TGTGCCAGCAGCGGGAGTCCCGATCAGCCCCAGCATTTT. Residues: CASSGSPDQPQHF.

J is TRBJ2-7 and V is TRBV3-1 (or the pseudogene TRBV3-2); 8 nucleotides line up with TRBD1. This CDR3 has 15 amino acids. V shed 1 base and J 2 bases; nucleotides not matched to a gene: 4. Looked up from germline, CDR1 is LGHDT and CDR2 is YNNKEL (reference sequence). The DNA of the CDR3 is TGTGCCAGCAGCCAAGGACAGGGGTTTGCCTACGAGCAGTACTTC. Its translation: CASSQGQGFAYEQYF.

The chain carries TRBV9 and TRBJ1-3, with unresolved D. Per germline, CDR1 SGDLS and CDR2 YYNGEE. V lost 0 bases and J lost 0, with 10 bases in between. The CDR3 has 16 residues. The CDR3 DNA sequence: TGTGCCAGCAGCGTAGATTCAGCGAGCTCTGGAAACACCATATATTTT. Translating gives CASSVDSASSGNTIYF.

V usage is TRBV2 and J usage is TRBJ2-1; TRBD2 is a possible D gene (6 bases). The V and J ends lost 0 bases and 10 bases respectively, with 13 bases between them. Germline V gene sequence: CDR1 SNHLY, CDR2 FYNNEI. CDR3 size: 14 residues. CDR3 residues: CASSEAGGLREQFF. DNA of the CDR3: TGTGCCAGCAGTGAAGCGGGGGGACTGAGAGAGCAGTTCTTC. Supplemented by reference TRBV2 and TRBJ2-1, the full variable domain reads EPEVTQTPSHQVTQMGQEVILRCVPISNHLYFYWYRQILGQKVEFLVSFYNNEISEKSEIFDDQFSVERPDGSNFTLKIRSTKLEDSAMYFCASSEAGGLREQFFGPGTRLTVL.

The V call is TRBV5-1, the J call TRBJ1-3, with 7 bases lining up with TRBD1. CDR1 is SGHRS and CDR2 is YFSETQ in the germline V gene. V lost 4 bases to trimming and J lost 0 bases; unmatched junction nucleotides: 7. The CDR3 extends over 16 amino acids. The CDR3 spells CASSADRSLSGNTIYF. CDR3 nucleotide sequence: TGCGCCAGCAGCGCGGACAGGAGCCTCTCTGGAAACACCATATATTTT.

The chain carries TRBV6-5 and TRBJ1-1, with D tentatively TRBD1 (6 bases). V gave up 0 bases and J gave up 5 bases, with 16 bases separating them. The length of the CDR3 is 16 residues. The germline V gene encodes CDR1 MNHEY and CDR2 SVGAGI. CDR3 sequence: CASSYSGARLDTEAFF. The DNA of the CDR3 is TGTGCCAGCAGTTACTCGGGGGCGCGGTTAGATACTGAAGCTTTCTTT.

V and J are TRBV7-9 and TRBJ1-5; no firm D call. V lost 6 bases to trimming and J lost 1 base, with 10 bases between them. Germline values: CDR1 SEHNR, CDR2 FQNEAQ (reference sequence). CDR3 length: 14 amino acids. The CDR3 coding sequence is TGTGCCAGCAGTCCTACAAACAGCAATCAGCCCCAGCATTTT. This gives the protein CASSPTNSNQPQHF.

This chain connects TRBV30 to TRBJ1-2; no reliable D call. The germline CDR1 and CDR2 sequences are GTSNPN and SVGIG (reference sequence). The CDR3 contains 16 residues. The V and J ends lost 5 bases and 2 bases respectively, with 21 bases between them. The CDR3 nucleotides are TGTGCCTGGGGAGACATGTTACGCTATGAGAACTATGGCTACACCTTC. Encoded protein: CAWGDMLRYENYGYTF.

The rearrangement links TRBV15 to TRBJ2-7; D is unresolved. V gave up 0 bases and J gave up 1 base, with 7 bases separating them. This CDR3 contains 14 residues. The germline V gene has CDR1 LNHNV and CDR2 YYDKDF (reference sequence). CDR3 sequence reads: CATSREPSSYEQYF. CDR3 bases: TGTGCCACCAGCAGAGAGCCCTCTTCCTACGAGCAGTACTTC.

The chain is built from TRBV24-1 and TRBJ2-3, with D possibly called TRBD1 or TRBD2 (6 bases each). Germline CDR1 is KGHDR and CDR2 is SFDVKD. This CDR3 has 14 residues. The ends were cut back, 4 bases at V and 10 bases at J, with 17 bases in the middle. The CDR3 protein is CATSERGARSAQYF. The CDR3 DNA is TGTGCCACCAGTGAAAGGGGGGCCCGGTCGGCGCAGTATTTT.

The rearrangement links TRBV15 to TRBJ2-7, with 7 bases matching TRBD1. The germline CDR1 and CDR2 sequences are LNHNV and YYDKDF (reference sequence). This CDR3 contains 13 residues. V lost 9 bases, J lost 3 bases, and 8 bases stayed unmatched. The CDR3 loop is CATAGTASYEQYF. The CDR3 coding sequence is TGTGCCACAGCCGGGACAGCCAGCTACGAGCAGTACTTC. The full variable domain, in which reference TRBV15 and TRBJ2-7 provide the parts outside the CDR3, is DAMVIQNPRYQVTQFGKPVTLSCSQTLNHNVMYWYQQKSSQAPKLLFHYYDKDFNNEADTPDNFQSRRPNTSFCFLDIRSPGLGDTAMYLCATAGTASYEQYFGPGTRLTVT.

The gene calls are TRBV2 and TRBJ1-4, with TRBD1 as a possible D gene (5 bases). The ends were cut back, 2 bases at V and 8 bases at J, with 12 bases in the middle. The CDR3 has 14 residues. Germline CDR1 SNHLY, CDR2 FYNNEI. The CDR3 protein is CASSEQGQGEKLFF. As DNA, the CDR3 is TGTGCCAGCAGTGAACAAGGGCAGGGAGAAAAACTGTTTTTT.

This sequence joins TRBV5-5 and TRBJ1-4, with a weak D call TRBD1 (6 bases). Trimming took 4 bases from V and 5 from J, leaving 12 bases between them. CDR3 length: 14 amino acids. Germline V gene sequence: CDR1 SGHKS, CDR2 YYEKEE (reference sequence). The chain's CDR3 is CASSLTGPNEKLFF. Here the CDR3 DNA reads TGTGCCAGCAGCCTGACAGGTCCAAATGAAAAACTGTTTTTT.

The chain links TRBV3-1 (or the pseudogene TRBV3-2) to TRBJ2-7; D not certain. The CDR3 extends over 14 amino acids. The V end lost 4 bases, the J end lost 6 bases, and 16 bases lay between the germline ends. Looked up from germline, CDR1 is LGHDT and CDR2 is YNNKEL (reference sequence). CDR3 coding DNA: TGTGCCAGCAGCCTCGAGTCATTACACCCCGAGCAGTACTTC. This sequence encodes CASSLESLHPEQYF.

Only a few counts were recorded for this clone. The chain combines TRBV27 with TRBJ1-1, with 9 nucleotides matching TRBD1. V gave up 6 bases and J gave up 3 bases; unmatched junction bases: 2. Germline V lookup: CDR1 MNHEY, CDR2 SMNVEV (reference sequence). The length of the CDR3 is 13 residues. The CDR3 DNA reads as TGTGCCAGCAGGGGGACAGGGCACACTGAAGCTTTCTTT. This encodes CASRGTGHTEAFF.

V usage is TRBV27 and J usage is TRBJ1-6; D might be TRBD1 (5 bases). This CDR3 spans 13 amino acids. Trimming took 6 bases from V and 10 from J, leaving 13 bases between them. The V gene's germline CDR1 is MNHEY and CDR2 SMNVEV (reference sequence). CDR3 nucleotides: TGTGCCAGCAGGGGGACGTGGGGCTCACCCCTCCACTTT. Protein product: CASRGTWGSPLHF.

This clone has just one count. V and J are TRBV7-6 and TRBJ1-1; D is uncertain. Per germline, CDR1 SGHVS and CDR2 FNYEAQ. The CDR3 is 14 residues long. V lost 2 bases and J lost 4, with 11 bases in between. CDR3 loop: CASSLKGGTTEAFF. CDR3 in DNA: TGTGCCAGCAGCTTAAAGGGCGGTACCACTGAAGCTTTCTTT.

This clone was found a few times. J is TRBJ1-6 and V is TRBV28, with TRBD1 matching over 7 bases. This CDR3 region has 15 residues. Unmatched junction bases numbered 9, after V lost 3 bases and J lost 10 bases. Per germline, CDR1 MDHEN and CDR2 SYDVKM. This CDR3 is CASSLPQTGDSPLHF. CDR3 coding DNA: TGTGCCAGCAGTTTGCCTCAAACAGGGGACTCACCCCTCCACTTT.

The gene calls are TRBV5-1 and TRBJ1-4; perhaps TRBD1 as D (6 bases). The V gene lost 4 bases and the J gene lost 5 bases, with 12 bases spanning the gap. CDR3 length: 14 amino acids. CDR1 is SGHRS and CDR2 is YFSETQ in the germline V gene. CDR3 nucleotide sequence: TGCGCCAGCAGCCCAAGGACAGCAAATGAAAAACTGTTTTTT. Residues: CASSPRTANEKLFF.

This rearrangement joins TRBV12-3 or TRBV12-4 to TRBJ1-6; D not certain. V was pared by 2 bases and J by 8 bases, with 7 bases between. The CDR3 is 13 residues long. CDR3 loop: CASSLLPYSPLHF. CDR3 coding DNA: TGTGCCAGCAGTTTACTCCCTTATTCACCCCTCCACTTT.

V usage is TRBV29-1 and J usage is TRBJ2-7; maybe TRBD1 (6 bases). CDR1 and CDR2 (germline): SQVTM, ANQGSEA. The CDR3 runs to 12 residues. V was trimmed by 4 bases and J by 2 bases, leaving 9 bases between them. The CDR3: CSVVQGTYEQYF. In DNA form, the CDR3 reads TGCAGCGTTGTACAGGGAACCTACGAGCAGTACTTC.

The rearrangement links TRBV6-5 to TRBJ1-3; D remains ambiguous. Germline CDR1 and CDR2: MNHEY and SVGAGI. This CDR3 region has 15 residues. The V end was cut by 2 bases, the J end by 0 bases, with 8 bases between. Here the CDR3 reads CASSYAMNSGNTIYF. In DNA form, the CDR3 reads TGTGCCAGCAGTTACGCGATGAACTCTGGAAACACCATATATTTT.

This sequence joins TRBV4-1 and TRBJ1-3, with D hard to call. The germline V and J ends were trimmed by 6 bases and 5 bases, with 17 bases remaining between them. This CDR3 is 15 amino acids long. Germline CDR1 and CDR2: MGHRA and YSYEKL. The chain's CDR3 is CASSLALVGRNTIYF. The CDR3 DNA reads TGCGCCAGCAGTCTAGCCTTAGTGGGCCGAAACACCATATATTTT.